These 14 T cell receptor beta chains share one sample of origin, sequenced in a study of shared clonotypes between healthy human individuals. Selected positively for CCR7 and CD45RO-negative, naive CD8 cells excluded terminally differentiated effector memory CD45RA+ cells. Repertoires were generated with immunoSEQ multiplex PCR, while TCRdb's copy carries only in-frame clones and drops some. The sample has more than 2 million clones, less than 95% seen once. Sequencing was carried out using naive CD8+ T cells sorted from blood. Every receptor here comes from a man between 18 and 35 years old in good health.

This clone was recorded once. The V gene is TRBV27, the J gene TRBJ2-7; D might be TRBD1 (8 bases). The CDR3 consists of 15 residues. Germline V gives CDR1 MNHEY, CDR2 SMNVEV (reference sequence). The V end lost 4 bases, the J end lost 7 bases, and 20 bases lay between the germline ends. The CDR3 region has the DNA TGTGCCAGCAGTTGGGGAGGGGGACAGGTGCAAGAGCAGTACTTC. Amino acids: CASSWGGGQVQEQYF.

This clone has a single count. The V call is TRBV6-1, the J call TRBJ2-7; 8 bases are shared with TRBD2. CDR3 size: 14 residues. J gave up 3 bases and V 2 bases, and 3 bases lay outside the gene matches. Germline loops: CDR1 MNHNS, CDR2 SASEGT. CDR3 sequence (DNA): TGTGCCAGCAGTGAACGTAGCGGGAACTACGAGCAGTACTTC. Protein: CASSERSGNYEQYF.

The gene calls are TRBV1 and TRBJ2-7; the listed D gene, TRBD2, was not tested against the DNA. TRBV1 is assigned pseudogene status. CDR3 length: 18 residues. This chain's CDR3 is CTSSQRALGAGGPNEQYF. CDR3 coding DNA: TGCACCAGCAGCCAGAGGGCCTTAGGGGCGGGAGGGCCGAACGAGCAGTACTTC.

The chain couples TRBV4-3 to TRBJ2-1; D not certain. CDR3 length: 16 amino acids. Germline assignment: CDR1 LGHNA and CDR2 YSLEER. The V gene lost 0 bases and the J gene lost 0 bases, with 9 bases spanning the gap. CDR3 in DNA: TGCGCCAGCAGCCAAGACAGGTGGGCCTCCTACAATGAGCAGTTCTTC. Translating gives CASSQDRWASYNEQFF.

V usage is TRBV10-3 and J usage is TRBJ1-2, with D possibly matching TRBD1 (5 bases). Germline V lookup: CDR1 ENHRY, CDR2 SYGVKD. V lost 3 bases, J lost 3 bases, and 17 bases lay in between. The CDR3 contains 16 residues. In DNA form, the CDR3 reads TGTGCCATCAGTGAACCCACGGCAGGGTTGCACTATGGCTACACCTTC. It specifies CAISEPTAGLHYGYTF.

The chain uses TRBV7-6 and TRBJ2-2; D remains ambiguous. This CDR3 has 17 residues. Between the trimmed V and J ends, which lost 1 base and 0 bases, there was a span of 12 bases. Germline assignment: CDR1 SGHVS and CDR2 FNYEAQ. CDR3 protein: CASSLDRAGSNTGELFF. The CDR3 DNA sequence: TGTGCCAGCAGCTTAGATCGGGCAGGCTCGAACACCGGGGAGCTGTTTTTT.

Regarding this clone: This sample includes further DNA sequences coding for the same CDR3. V and J are TRBV5-4 and TRBJ2-7; 7 bases map to TRBD1. The CDR3 consists of 14 residues. V lost 4 bases and J lost 0; bases outside the gene matches: 4. Germline V CDR1 and CDR2: SGHNT, YYREEE (reference sequence). The DNA for the CDR3 is TGTGCCAGCAGCCCCGGGACAGCCTCCTACGAGCAGTACTTC. It codes for CASSPGTASYEQYF. Combining the CDR3 with reference TRBV5-4 and TRBJ2-7 gives the whole variable domain ETGVTQSPTHLIKTRGQQVTLRCSSQSGHNTVSWYQQALGQGPQFIFQYYREEENGRGNFPPRFSGLQFPNYSSELNVNALELDDSALYLCASSPGTASYEQYFGPGTRLTVT.

This clone was detected only once. Mismatch with germline at one junction end may stem from a read error. The J gene is TRBJ2-2, the V gene TRBV6-6; no reliable D call. The CDR3 totals 12 residues. Germline assignment: CDR1 MNHNY and CDR2 SVGAGI (reference sequence). CDR3 loop: CASSLSAETPNF. In nucleotides, the CDR3 is TGTGCCAGCAGCCTCTCCGCAGAGACCCCTAATTTT.

The rearrangement joins TRBV19 to TRBJ2-7; D might be TRBD2 (5 bases). The CDR3 covers 13 residues. Germline assignment: CDR1 LNHDA and CDR2 SQIVND (reference sequence). With 3 bases removed from V and 6 bases from J, the gap between germline ends came to 12 bases. CDR3 sequence: CASSILRGGEQYF. CDR3 nucleotides: TGTGCCAGTAGTATCCTCCGCGGAGGCGAGCAGTACTTC.

A remark on this clone: This same CDR3 is encoded by further DNA sequences in the sample. The rearrangement links TRBV27 to TRBJ2-1, with a possible D match to TRBD2 (5 bases). The CDR3 runs 14 residues. The V gene's germline CDR1 is MNHEY and CDR2 SMNVEV (reference sequence). V was pared by 0 bases and J by 2 bases, with 5 bases between. CDR3 bases: TGTGCCAGCAGTTTATCGGGAGCCTACAATGAGCAGTTCTTC. Translating gives CASSLSGAYNEQFF.

V and J are TRBV7-8 and TRBJ2-1; D is tentatively TRBD1 or TRBD2 (5 bases each). V dropped 6 bases and J dropped 0 bases, with 21 bases sitting between them. This CDR3 comprises 18 residues. Germline V gene sequence: CDR1 SGHVS, CDR2 FQNEAQ. In nucleotides, the CDR3 is TGTGCCAGCAGTTCTCCCCCCGGGACCCCGAGCTCCTACAATGAGCAGTTCTTC. This codes for CASSSPPGTPSSYNEQFF.

The rearrangement uses TRBV7-9 and TRBJ2-1; D is unclear. V was trimmed by 1 base and J by 5 bases, leaving 6 bases between them. The length of the CDR3 is 13 residues. In germline, CDR1 is SEHNR, CDR2 FQNEAQ (reference sequence). The CDR3 DNA reads TGTGCCAGCAGCTTAGAACGGGACAATGAGCAGTTCTTC. The encoded protein is CASSLERDNEQFF.

V gene TRBV7-9 combines with J gene TRBJ2-7; D may be TRBD2 (7 bases). Per the germline V gene, CDR1 is SEHNR and CDR2 is FQNEAQ (reference sequence). V shed 4 bases and J shed 3 bases, with 19 bases lying between them. The CDR3 spans 16 residues. This CDR3 is CASSSPGRGAVYEQYF. The CDR3 DNA sequence: TGTGCCAGCAGCTCGCCGGGACGGGGGGCAGTCTACGAGCAGTACTTC.

This sequence joins TRBV5-6 and TRBJ1-1; 11 bases line up with TRBD1. The CDR3 is 16 residues long. Germline assignment: CDR1 SGHDT and CDR2 YYEEEE. Trimming at V came to 4 bases and at J to 4 bases, leaving 9 bases not matched to a gene. This CDR3 is CASSQGTGGPFTEAFF. The CDR3 DNA reads as TGTGCCAGCAGCCAGGGGACAGGGGGTCCCTTCACTGAAGCTTTCTTT.